This T cell receptor (beta chain) was identified in a study of technical replicates of blood from several donors. Using immunoSEQ multiplex PCR, the repertoire was profiled, and TCRdb retains in-frame clones only, with some absent. This sample has some 87,000 clones, with 85% to 95% found just once. Sequencing was carried out using T cells isolated from PBMCs. The TCR originated in a human donor in good health.

The CDR3 DNA sequence: TGTGCCAGCAGTTACGAGGCCTTTCGGGGGGGCTACACCTTC. Protein: CASSYEAFRGGYTF. The chain employs TRBV6-6 and TRBJ1-2, with D possibly TRBD1 on 5 matching bases. The CDR3 is made up of 14 amino acids. Trimming took off 2 bases at V and 8 bases at J, with 15 bases between the two ends. Per germline, CDR1 MNHNY and CDR2 SVGAGI (reference sequence).